The 16 T cell receptor beta chains listed next were all sequenced from one sample in a study of blood T cell repertoires in COVID-19. Clones were sequenced by immunoSEQ multiplex PCR, and TCRdb holds only the in-frame ones, with some missing. The sample comprises 200,000 to 250,000 clones, around 86% of which are singletons, and 3% to 3.5% rests with the top ten. Sequencing was performed on peripheral blood. Receptors were obtained from a woman in her twenties or thirties who had recovered from COVID-19.

The rearrangement links TRBV6-1 to TRBJ1-2; D is undetermined. The germline gives CDR1 MNHNS, CDR2 SASEGT. The ends were cut back, 0 bases at V and 6 bases at J, with 20 bases in the middle. The CDR3 length is 17 residues. CDR3 residues: CASSEAGGGLRGDGYTF. In nucleotides, the CDR3 is TGTGCCAGCAGTGAAGCGGGAGGAGGCCTTCGTGGGGATGGCTACACCTTC.

The V gene is TRBV9, the J gene TRBJ1-3; a possible D gene is TRBD1 (6 bases). V shed 0 bases and J shed 4 bases, with 14 bases lying between them. The germline gives CDR1 SGDLS, CDR2 YYNGEE. CDR3 length: 16 amino acids. This chain's CDR3 is CASSVDPGTTGNTIYF. For the CDR3, the DNA is TGTGCCAGCAGCGTAGACCCCGGGACAACAGGAAACACCATATATTTT.

V gene TRBV4-1 combines with J gene TRBJ2-7; no definite D call. Germline CDR1 MGHRA, CDR2 YSYEKL. The CDR3 extends over 16 amino acids. The V and J ends lost 3 bases and 2 bases respectively, with 17 bases between them. CDR3 loop: CASSHSGSEPTYEQYF. The CDR3, as DNA: TGCGCCAGCAGCCATTCCGGGTCAGAGCCTACCTACGAGCAGTACTTC.

The J gene is TRBJ2-6, the V gene TRBV5-4; 7 bases are a match to TRBD1. From germline, CDR1 is SGHNT and CDR2 YYREEE (reference sequence). Unmatched junction bases numbered 7, after V lost 5 bases and J lost 5 bases. This CDR3 spans 15 amino acids. CDR3 coding DNA: TGTGCCAGCAGTTTTAGGGACAGTAGGGCCAACGTCCTGACTTTC. This gives the protein CASSFRDSRANVLTF.

The chain links TRBV3-1 (or the pseudogene TRBV3-2) to TRBJ1-2, with 11 bases fitting TRBD1. J gave up 13 bases and V 5 bases, and 15 bases lay outside the gene matches. In germline, CDR1 is LGHDT, CDR2 YNNKEL (reference sequence). The CDR3 is made up of 15 amino acids. The CDR3 is CASSETRTGGAVSTF. CDR3 sequence (DNA): TGTGCCAGCAGCGAAACTAGGACAGGGGGCGCGGTTTCCACCTTC.

The CDR3 sequence: CASSSTDSDLWANTGELFF. The DNA of the CDR3 is TGCGCCAGCAGCTCTACGGACAGCGACCTATGGGCGAACACCGGGGAGCTGTTTTTT. The rearrangement links TRBV5-1 to TRBJ2-2; D possibly corresponds to TRBD1 (6 bases). Trimming left V 3 bases short and J 0 bases short, with 21 bases between. CDR1 and CDR2 (germline): SGHRS, YFSETQ. CDR3 length: 19 amino acids. Variable domain in full (rest from reference TRBV5-1 and TRBJ2-2): KAGVTQTPRYLIKTRGQQVTLSCSPISGHRSVSWYQQTPGQGLQFLFEYFSETQRNKGNFPGRFSGRQFSNSRSEMNVSTLELGDSALYLCASSSTDSDLWANTGELFFGEGSRLTVL.

The rearrangement uses TRBV4-1 and TRBJ2-3; 7 bases align to TRBD2. The CDR3 is made up of 14 amino acids. Losses at the gene ends were 2 bases for V and 6 bases for J; bases not matched to a gene: 5. In germline, CDR1 is MGHRA, CDR2 YSYEKL. CDR3 sequence (DNA): TGCGCCAGCAGCCAACCCCTGGGGGGGGATACGCAGTATTTT. It codes for CASSQPLGGDTQYF.

CDR3 residues: CASSSNDRGSAEAFF. The CDR3, as DNA: TGTGCCAGCAGCTCAAACGACAGGGGATCCGCTGAAGCTTTCTTT. The V and J genes are TRBV7-9 and TRBJ1-1; the match to TRBD1 covers 8 bases. J was trimmed by 6 bases and V by 4 bases; bases with no gene match: 10. This CDR3 region has 15 residues. CDR1 and CDR2 (germline): SEHNR, FQNEAQ (reference sequence). The complete variable domain, with remaining parts taken from reference TRBV7-9 and TRBJ1-1, reads DTGVSQNPRHKITKRGQNVTFRCDPISEHNRLYWYRQTLGQGPEFLTYFQNEAQLEKSRLLSDRFSAERPKGSFSTLEIQRTEQGDSAMYLCASSSNDRGSAEAFFGQGTRLTVV.

This rearrangement joins TRBV5-1 to TRBJ2-2, with a possible D match to TRBD2 (6 bases). Germline assignment: CDR1 SGHRS and CDR2 YFSETQ. The CDR3 runs 15 residues. The V end was cut by 2 bases, the J end by 5 bases, with 13 bases between. The CDR3 DNA is TGCGCCAGCAGCTTATCACTAGCAAAGACCGGGGAGCTGTTTTTT. The encoded protein is CASSLSLAKTGELFF. The full variable domain, with the rest looked up from reference TRBV5-1 and TRBJ2-2, is KAGVTQTPRYLIKTRGQQVTLSCSPISGHRSVSWYQQTPGQGLQFLFEYFSETQRNKGNFPGRFSGRQFSNSRSEMNVSTLELGDSALYLCASSLSLAKTGELFFGEGSRLTVL.

The chain has TRBV5-5 and TRBJ2-5; TRBD1 agrees at 7 bases. The V gene end was trimmed by 2 bases and the J gene end by 5 bases; junction bases not matched to a gene: 3. CDR1 and CDR2 from the germline V gene are SGHKS and YYEKEE (reference sequence). The CDR3 covers 13 residues. The CDR3 region is CASSLQGLETQYF. The CDR3 DNA sequence: TGTGCCAGCAGCTTACAGGGGCTCGAGACCCAGTACTTC.

The chain joins TRBV3-1 (or the pseudogene TRBV3-2) to TRBJ2-3, with 14 bases aligning to TRBD2. CDR3 length: 17 amino acids. V lost 4 bases and J lost 3; bases outside the gene matches: 6. Germline lookup yields CDR1 LGHDT and CDR2 YNNKEL (reference sequence). CDR3 nucleotide sequence: TGTGCCAGCAGCCTCAGACTAGCGGGGGGGCTTACAGATACGCAGTATTTT. This sequence encodes CASSLRLAGGLTDTQYF.

The chain employs TRBV27 and TRBJ2-5; TRBD2 aligns across 7 bases. This CDR3 is built from 13 residues. V lost 5 bases to trimming and J lost 7 bases; unmatched junction nucleotides: 7. Looked up from germline, CDR1 is MNHEY and CDR2 is SMNVEV (reference sequence). The CDR3 DNA sequence: TGTGCCAGCAGTACGTCTAGCGGCGTGACCCAGTACTTC. Translation: CASSTSSGVTQYF.

For the CDR3, the DNA is TGTGCCAGCAGTTGGGACTCAAAAGAGACCCAGTACTTC. This translates into CASSWDSKETQYF. This chain joins TRBV2 and TRBJ2-5; TRBD2 is a possible D gene (6 bases). This CDR3 is built from 13 residues. With 5 bases removed from V and 3 bases from J, the gap between germline ends came to 10 bases. Germline V gene data show CDR1 as SNHLY and CDR2 as FYNNEI.

J is TRBJ2-3 and V is TRBV30; D is perhaps TRBD2 (5 bases). CDR1 is GTSNPN and CDR2 is SVGIG in the germline V gene (reference sequence). The length of the CDR3 is 14 residues. V was clipped by 4 bases and J by 6 bases, with 17 bases between them. CDR3 bases: TGTGCCTGGAATGAAAGGGAGCCCTCTGATACGCAGTATTTT. This codes for CAWNEREPSDTQYF.

This sequence joins TRBV6-4 and TRBJ1-1; 9 bases match TRBD1. The V gene's germline CDR1 is MRHNA and CDR2 SNTAGT. CDR3 size: 13 residues. V lost 7 bases, J lost 4 bases, and 4 bases stayed unmatched. The CDR3 nucleotides read TGTGCCAGCAAACCGACAGGGGGCACTGAAGCTTTCTTT. It is translated as CASKPTGGTEAFF.

This chain links TRBV27 with TRBJ1-2, with D unresolved. The V gene lost 5 bases and the J gene lost 2 bases, with 21 bases spanning the gap. Germline values: CDR1 MNHEY, CDR2 SMNVEV (reference sequence). The CDR3 loop spans 17 amino acids. Here the CDR3 reads CASSLTAGRLGNYGYTF. The CDR3 nucleotides read TGTGCCAGCAGTCTTACCGCGGGGAGGTTGGGAAACTATGGCTACACCTTC.